In this sample, the clone carrying this TCR beta chain turned up a few times. Its specificity is unknown. This sample was included in a study of T cells after yellow fever vaccination. Study-level findings and limits: Weaker overall was a secondary response that nonetheless peaked faster, on day 5 versus 15. Some clonotypes, a small share, were shared between CD4 and CD8 compartments. Clones from primary vaccination mostly reappeared after the booster (96% CD4, over 85% CD8).

Making TCR cDNA involved 5'RACE template switching, which added UMIs and a universal primer site. TCRdb re-called the 5' RACE reads with MiXCR, one entry per CDR3 protein. The repertoire holds hundreds of thousands of distinct CDR3 sequences, around an eighth seen once, with under 15% in the top ten. V shed 4 bases and J shed 9 bases, with 17 bases lying between them. This CDR3 is 14 amino acids long. The germline V gene encodes CDR1 SGDLS and CDR2 YYNGEE. The chain has TRBV9 and TRBJ2-1; perhaps TRBD2 as D (6 bases). The starting material was PBMCs, obtained on the day of the yellow fever booster vaccination. This receptor was taken from a man aged 25-40 years who received the YFV17D yellow fever vaccine. CDR3 nucleotides: TGTGCCAGCAGCCGACCCCCCCTAGCGTTTGAGCAGTTCTTC. Protein: CASSRPPLAFEQFF.